The next 23 T cell receptor beta chains were all read from a single sample in a study of CD8 T cells in ankylosing spondylitis. Their antigen targets remain unknown. TCRdb used MiXCR to reprocess the 5' RACE reads, holding one entry per CDR3 protein. This sample carries 200,000 to 250,000 distinct CDR3 sequences, 18% of them seen once, and the ten largest clones take roughly 42%. Findings and caveats of the study: Seemingly characteristic of ankylosing spondylitis blood was a TCR beta motif consisting of roughly 8 highly homologous variants.

The sequencing input was blood, either unsorted or a sorted T cell fraction (not recorded which). These receptors all come from a male donor with ankylosing spondylitis.

At least ten counts were recorded for this clonotype. The CDR3 protein is CASSYSSVGYEQFF. DNA for the CDR3: TGTGCCAGCAGTTACTCCTCCGTCGGGTATGAGCAGTTCTTC. The chain is built from TRBV6-5 and TRBJ2-1; the D is unclear. The CDR3 runs to 14 residues. V was cut by 0 bases and J by 8 bases, with 11 bases left in between. The germline CDR1 and CDR2 sequences are MNHEY and SVGAGI.

This clonotype turned up a few times. This sequence joins TRBV5-1 and TRBJ2-7; TRBD1 is a possible D gene (6 bases). The CDR3 has 14 residues. The V and J ends lost 1 base and 7 bases respectively, with 15 bases between them. The germline V gene has CDR1 SGHRS and CDR2 YFSETQ. CDR3 loop: CASSLRGRGGEQYF. CDR3 sequence (DNA): TGCGCCAGCAGCTTGAGGGGCAGGGGTGGAGAGCAGTACTTC. The full variable domain, with the rest looked up from reference TRBV5-1 and TRBJ2-7, is KAGVTQTPRYLIKTRGQQVTLSCSPISGHRSVSWYQQTPGQGLQFLFEYFSETQRNKGNFPGRFSGRQFSNSRSEMNVSTLELGDSALYLCASSLRGRGGEQYFGPGTRLTVT.

The rearrangement joins TRBV25-1 to TRBJ1-3; 7 bases match TRBD1. This CDR3 is built from 15 residues. V lost 7 bases and J lost 2; bases outside the gene matches: 8. Germline V lookup: CDR1 MGHDK, CDR2 SYGVNS. CDR3 bases: TGTGCCAGCACGTCCCAGGGGGGTCCTGGAAACACCATATATTTT. Its protein is CASTSQGGPGNTIYF.

This clonotype was detected only a few times. The gene calls are TRBV4-3 and TRBJ2-3, with D perhaps given as TRBD1 or TRBD2 (5 bases each). Trimming shortened V by 4 bases and J by 6 bases, and 20 bases separated the two germline ends. CDR1 LGHNA and CDR2 YSLEER come from the germline V gene. The CDR3 is 16 residues long. CDR3 nucleotides: TGCGCCAGCAGCCGAGGCTTGGGAGTTGAGGGGGATACGCAGTATTTT. It specifies CASSRGLGVEGDTQYF.

This clonotype was seen repeatedly, ten times or more. The chain joins TRBV28 to TRBJ2-1, with TRBD2 identical over 7 bases. Germline V gives CDR1 MDHEN, CDR2 SYDVKM. This CDR3 contains 11 residues. The CDR3 loop is CAAAGVDEQFF. CDR3 in DNA: TGTGCAGCCGCGGGAGTGGATGAGCAGTTCTTC.

The rearrangement joins TRBV2 to TRBJ1-1; D is perhaps TRBD1 (5 bases). This CDR3 region has 14 residues. CDR1 SNHLY and CDR2 FYNNEI come from the germline V gene. Trimming pared 5 bases from V and 3 bases from J, leaving 13 bases between. The CDR3 coding sequence is TGTGCCAGCAGTCCGAGGGGATGGGACACTGAAGCTTTCTTT. Translation gives CASSPRGWDTEAFF. Complete variable domain (other parts from reference TRBV2 and TRBJ1-1): EPEVTQTPSHQVTQMGQEVILRCVPISNHLYFYWYRQILGQKVEFLVSFYNNEISEKSEIFDDQFSVERPDGSNFTLKIRSTKLEDSAMYFCASSPRGWDTEAFFGQGTRLTVV.

In this sample, this clonotype turned up once. This chain connects TRBV14 to TRBJ2-7; D is ambiguous. Trimming cost V 0 bases and J 6 bases, with 9 bases left between them. The V gene's germline CDR1 is SGHDN and CDR2 FVKESK. The CDR3 loop spans 13 amino acids. The CDR3 DNA reads as TGTGCCAGCAGCCAAGATGGGCCCCGCGAGCAGTACTTC. Residues: CASSQDGPREQYF.

This clonotype was counted many times. The chain couples TRBV12-3 or TRBV12-4 to TRBJ2-1; 9 bases agree with TRBD1. This CDR3 region has 14 residues. With V trimmed by 5 bases and J by 9 bases, 8 bases remained unmatched. The CDR3 sequence is CASSPGTGWGEQFF. CDR3 in DNA: TGTGCCAGCAGTCCCGGGACAGGGTGGGGTGAGCAGTTCTTC.

The table lists this clonotype with a few counts. The genes are TRBV30 and TRBJ2-7; no clear D gene. CDR1 is GTSNPN, CDR2 SVGIG, per germline (reference sequence). The ends were cut back, 2 bases at V and 1 base at J, with 15 bases in the middle. CDR3 length: 15 residues. CDR3 sequence: CAWSFWPWPSYEQYF. CDR3 DNA: TGTGCCTGGAGTTTTTGGCCCTGGCCGTCCTACGAGCAGTACTTC. Complete variable domain (other parts from reference TRBV30 and TRBJ2-7): SQTIHQWPATLVQPVGSPLSLECTVEGTSNPNLYWYRQAAGRGLQLLFYSVGIGQISSEVPQNLSASRPQDRQFILSSKKLLLSDSGFYLCAWSFWPWPSYEQYFGPGTRLTVT.

The rearrangement joins TRBV9 to TRBJ1-4; D is possibly TRBD1 (5 bases). V lost 7 bases, J lost 4 bases, and 11 bases lay in between. Germline loops: CDR1 SGDLS, CDR2 YYNGEE. This CDR3 comprises 13 residues. CDR3 protein: CASSGPGNEKLFF. CDR3 nucleotide sequence: TGTGCCAGCTCGGGACCGGGTAATGAAAAACTGTTTTTT.

The V call is TRBV3-1, the J call TRBJ1-1; no definite D call. CDR3 length: 15 residues. With 3 bases removed from V and 3 bases from J, the gap between germline ends came to 14 bases. The germline gives CDR1 LGHDT, CDR2 YNNKEL (reference sequence). The CDR3 coding sequence is TGTGCCAGCAGCCATTCATTGAGAGGTCACACTGAAGCTTTCTTT. This encodes CASSHSLRGHTEAFF.

The CDR3 sequence: CASSFSREVDEQFF. For the CDR3, the DNA is TGTGCCAGCAGTTTTTCCAGGGAGGTAGATGAGCAGTTCTTC. V and J are TRBV28 and TRBJ2-1; the D gene is possibly TRBD2 (6 bases). V was trimmed by 3 bases and J by 8 bases, leaving 14 bases between them. CDR1 and CDR2 from the germline V gene are MDHEN and SYDVKM. The CDR3 consists of 14 residues.

In this sample, this clonotype turned up a few times. The V call is TRBV20-1, the J call TRBJ2-1; a possible D gene is TRBD2 (6 bases). This CDR3 spans 15 amino acids. Germline assignment: CDR1 DFQATT and CDR2 SNEGSKA (reference sequence). V lost 0 bases to trimming and J lost 0 bases, with 9 bases between them. The CDR3 region is CSARDGTYSYNEQFF. The DNA for the CDR3 is TGCAGTGCTAGAGATGGGACTTACTCCTACAATGAGCAGTTCTTC.

V is TRBV20-1 and J is TRBJ2-1; a weak D match, TRBD2 (5 bases). This CDR3 region has 13 residues. The V gene lost 3 bases and the J gene lost 3 bases, with 9 bases spanning the gap. Germline CDR1 and CDR2: DFQATT and SNEGSKA (reference sequence). CDR3 in amino acids: CSARASSYNEQFF. Here the CDR3 DNA reads TGCAGTGCTAGGGCTAGCAGCTACAATGAGCAGTTCTTC.

The chain couples TRBV20-1 to TRBJ2-2; 12 nucleotides match TRBD2. With V trimmed by 2 bases and J by 3 bases, 1 base remained unmatched. The CDR3 loop spans 15 amino acids. CDR1 is DFQATT and CDR2 is SNEGSKA in the germline V gene (reference sequence). In nucleotides, the CDR3 is TGCAGTGCTAGAAGACTAGCGGGGGACACCGGGGAGCTGTTTTTT. Its protein is CSARRLAGDTGELFF.

The chain employs TRBV6-2 or TRBV6-3 and TRBJ1-1; the match to TRBD1 covers 8 bases. This CDR3 has 16 amino acids. CDR1 is MNHEY and CDR2 is SVGEGT in the germline V gene. Unmatched junction bases numbered 8, after V lost 3 bases and J lost 2 bases. This CDR3 reads CASSYSPTGANTEAFF. In DNA form, the CDR3 reads TGTGCCAGCAGTTATTCCCCGACAGGGGCCAACACTGAAGCTTTCTTT.

This clonotype was seen repeatedly, ten times or more. J is TRBJ2-1 and V is TRBV18; 7 bases agree with TRBD1. The CDR3 has 15 residues. Losses at the gene ends were 2 bases for V and 3 bases for J; bases not matched to a gene: 4. CDR1 and CDR2 from the germline V gene are KGHSH and LQKENI. CDR3 DNA: TGTGCCAGCTCACCATTAGGACAGGACTACAATGAGCAGTTCTTC. This codes for CASSPLGQDYNEQFF.

The sample holds a few counts of this clonotype. V usage is TRBV7-9 and J usage is TRBJ1-6, with D possibly matching TRBD1 (5 bases). Germline CDR1 is SEHNR and CDR2 is FQNEAQ (reference sequence). V shed 5 bases and J shed 10 bases, with 15 bases lying between them. The CDR3 length is 14 residues. The CDR3 DNA sequence: TGTGCCAGCAGCGACACCATGGGGGGATCACCCCTCCACTTT. Translation: CASSDTMGGSPLHF.

V and J are TRBV9 and TRBJ2-6; D is perhaps TRBD1 or TRBD2 (6 bases each). The CDR3 is made up of 17 amino acids. Trimming removed 0 bases from V and 2 bases from J, with 12 bases in between. Germline assignment: CDR1 SGDLS and CDR2 YYNGEE. This chain's CDR3 is CASSVEGGVAGANVLTF. CDR3 nucleotide sequence: TGTGCCAGCAGCGTAGAGGGGGGTGTTGCTGGGGCCAACGTCCTGACTTTC.

This clonotype turned up a few times. The gene calls are TRBV6-1 and TRBJ2-2, with 9 bases aligning to TRBD2. V trimming: 5 bases; J trimming: 7 bases; junction bases outside the gene matches: 11. The CDR3 has 16 amino acids. Germline lookup yields CDR1 MNHNS and CDR2 SASEGT. The DNA for the CDR3 is TGTGCCAGCAGTCCACTAGCGGGCCTTACAGGCGGGGAGCTGTTTTTT. Protein: CASSPLAGLTGGELFF.

This clonotype has a handful of counts. V is TRBV11-3 and J is TRBJ1-1; a weak D match, TRBD1 (5 bases). Trimming took 5 bases from V and 2 from J, leaving 21 bases between them. CDR3 length equals 17 residues. Germline-derived CDR1 and CDR2 are SGHNT and YENEEA. Here the CDR3 DNA reads TGTGCCAGCAGCATAGGCTACTGGGACCCGCCTAACACTGAAGCTTTCTTT. Translating it yields CASSIGYWDPPNTEAFF.

The CDR3, as DNA: TGTGCCAGCAGCTTGTTCAGCTTTGACAGGGTATTAGGAGAGCAGTACTTC. This sequence encodes CASSLFSFDRVLGEQYF. The rearrangement uses TRBV7-9 and TRBJ2-7; 7 bases are shared with TRBD1. J was trimmed by 7 bases and V by 3 bases; bases with no gene match: 18. CDR3 length: 17 residues. Germline V lookup: CDR1 SEHNR, CDR2 FQNEAQ (reference sequence).

This clonotype was seen only a few times. V usage is TRBV7-9 and J usage is TRBJ2-2; D is unresolved. The germline gives CDR1 SEHNR, CDR2 FQNEAQ (reference sequence). Trimming removed 5 bases at V and 8 bases at J, with 21 bases between. The CDR3 runs to 16 residues. This CDR3 is CASSPPTGPLLGELFF. In DNA, the CDR3 is TGTGCCAGCAGCCCCCCCACCGGTCCCCTGCTTGGGGAGCTGTTTTTT.